This T cell receptor beta chain is drawn from a study of Graves' ophthalmopathy and Graves' hyperthyroidism. Study background: At the time of initial diagnosis and before any treatment, peripheral blood was collected.

Hyperthyroidism is called stable when no ophthalmopathy develops within 18 months of follow-up. This clonotype has at least ten counts. Its antigen is currently unknown. The V gene lost 4 bases and the J gene lost 2 bases, with 11 bases spanning the gap. The CDR3 contains 14 residues. The study amplified TCR beta CDR3 regions using RNA transcripts. First-round RT-PCR with HTBI primers preceded a second-round multiplex PCR. TCRdb fed the multiplex PCR reads into MiXCR, producing one record per CDR3 protein. This table has roughly 380,000 distinct CDR3 sequences, 15% appearing once. Study-wide points: Appearing in blood as well were most expanded thyroid clonotypes above 0.001 frequency.

Sequencing was carried out using peripheral blood. The receptor's source is a woman aged 18-29 years with stable Graves' hyperthyroidism. The V and J genes are TRBV12-3 or TRBV12-4 and TRBJ1-1, with D hard to call. CDR3 coding DNA: TGTGCCAGCAGTTCGCCCGACGGTAACACTGAAGCTTTCTTT. Translating gives CASSSPDGNTEAFF.